Listed below are T cell receptor beta chains from one sample, sequenced in a study of cytotoxic CD8 clonotypes in ibrutinib-treated CLL. Only in-frame clones appear in the TCRdb table, and some are missing; sequencing was by immunoSEQ multiplex PCR. This table holds roughly 60,000 clones, roughly 70% found once. This material consisted of PBMCs, taken after 12 months of ibrutinib treatment. The receptors shown here come from a human donor with chronic lymphocytic leukemia. Each CDR3 is given with its conserved first and last residue. D genes are given only for firm matches. Expanded clones are given a class, and other clones once, few, many or no size at all.

cdr3_aa	cdr3_nt	d_call	j_call	v_call	clone_size
CASSPRRGTGELFF	TGTGCCAGCTCCCCTAGACGCGGGACCGGGGAGCTGTTTTTT	NA	TRBJ2-2	TRBV18	NA
CASSLAGDTGELFF	TGCGCCAGCAGCTTGGCCGGGGACACCGGGGAGCTGTTTTTT	NA	TRBJ2-2	TRBV5-1	few
CASSYDRGGGEQYF	TGTGCCAGCAGTTACGACAGGGGAGGTGGTGAGCAGTACTTC	TRBD1	TRBJ2-7	TRBV6-6	NA
CATSLRGNTEAFF	TGTGCCACCAGCCTACGGGGGAACACTGAAGCTTTCTTT	NA	TRBJ1-1	TRBV7-9	NA
CASSFSGRGVSGELFF	TGTGCCAGCAGCTTTTCCGGCAGGGGAGTTTCCGGGGAGCTGTTTTTT	NA	TRBJ2-2	TRBV7-3	NA
CASSLGGSAPGELFF	TGTGCCAGCAGCTTGGGAGGGTCGGCCCCCGGGGAGCTGTTTTTT	NA	TRBJ2-2	TRBV5-4	NA
CASSLGPSSGMFSEQFF	TGTGCCAGCAGCTTGGGGCCAAGTAGCGGGATGTTCAGTGAGCAGTTCTTC	TRBD2	TRBJ2-1	TRBV11-3	NA
CASSQQQSFYEQYF	TGTGCCAGCAGCCAACAGCAGAGTTTCTACGAGCAGTACTTC	NA	TRBJ2-7	TRBV14	once
CASSWAGTGLRETQYF	TGTGCCAGCAGCTGGGCAGGGACAGGGCTCAGAGAGACCCAGTACTTC	TRBD1	TRBJ2-5	TRBV5-4	NA
CASSTHYNEQFF	TGTGCCAGCAGTACACACTACAATGAGCAGTTCTTC	NA	TRBJ2-1	TRBV2	NA
CASSLWGLAGGPGEQYF	TGTGCCAGCAGTTTATGGGGACTAGCGGGAGGGCCGGGCGAGCAGTACTTC	TRBD2	TRBJ2-7	TRBV28	few
CASSKETYEQYF	TGTGCCAGCAGCAAGGAGACCTACGAGCAGTACTTC	NA	TRBJ2-7	TRBV11-1	NA
CASSAGTSREQYF	TGTGCCAGCAGTGCTGGGACTAGCCGCGAGCAGTACTTC	TRBD2	TRBJ2-7	TRBV6-1	few
CASSHLRQGGTNEKLFF	TGCGCCAGCAGCCACCTAAGACAGGGGGGGACTAATGAAAAACTGTTTTTT	TRBD1	TRBJ1-4	TRBV4-3	NA
CSVEGTGRGHSYEQYF	TGCAGCGTTGAAGGCACAGGGAGGGGGCACTCCTACGAGCAGTACTTC	NA	TRBJ2-7	TRBV29-1	few
CASSYSTGELFF	TGTGCCAGCAGTTACTCGACAGGGGAGCTGTTTTTT	NA	TRBJ2-2	TRBV6-6	medium-sized
CSVADRFQETQYF	TGCAGCGTGGCCGACAGGTTTCAAGAGACCCAGTACTTC	NA	TRBJ2-5	TRBV29-1	NA
CASSSGLVNTGELFF	TGTGCCAGCAGCTCTGGACTAGTGAACACCGGGGAGCTGTTTTTT	TRBD2	TRBJ2-2	TRBV7-2	few
CASSLGTINEQFF	TGTGCCAGCAGCCTCGGGACCATCAATGAGCAGTTCTTC	NA	TRBJ2-1	TRBV5-6	few
CASSLGSSYEQYF	TGTGCCAGCAGCTTGGGAAGCTCCTACGAGCAGTACTTC	NA	TRBJ2-7	TRBV5-4	NA
CASSQGPEQFF	TGTGCCAGCAGCCAAGGACCGGAGCAGTTCTTC	NA	TRBJ2-1	TRBV14	NA
CASNLDFGNEQFF	TGTGCCAGCAATCTAGATTTCGGCAATGAGCAGTTCTTC	NA	TRBJ2-1	TRBV9	NA
CASSVSATSTDTQYF	TGTGCCAGCAGCGTATCTGCAACTAGCACAGATACGCAGTATTTT	NA	TRBJ2-3	TRBV9	NA
CASSSTGSSNQPQHF	TGTGCCAGCAGTTCCACAGGGTCGAGCAATCAGCCCCAGCATTTT	NA	TRBJ1-5	TRBV6-5	once
CASSLVPGLRSGELFF	TGCGCCAGCAGCTTGGTCCCGGGACTCCGCTCCGGGGAGCTGTTTTTT	NA	TRBJ2-2	TRBV5-1	NA
CASSSGFYEQYF	TGTGCCAGCAGTAGCGGATTCTACGAGCAGTACTTC	NA	TRBJ2-7	TRBV28	NA
CASSQQGGDTQYF	TGCGCCAGCAGCCAACAGGGGGGGGATACGCAGTATTTT	NA	TRBJ2-3	TRBV4-3	NA
CASMRQGASGYTF	TGTGCCAGCATGAGACAGGGGGCCAGCGGCTACACCTTC	TRBD1	TRBJ1-2	TRBV2	NA
CASSLTGTGVSGELFF	TGTGCCAGCAGCTTGACCGGGACAGGGGTGTCCGGGGAGCTGTTTTTT	TRBD1	TRBJ2-2	TRBV11-2	NA
CASSEARAGGAETQYF	TGTGCCAGCAGTGAAGCTCGGGCAGGGGGCGCGGAGACCCAGTACTTC	TRBD1	TRBJ2-5	TRBV6-1	NA
CASSSEGLADNEQFF	TGTGCCAGCAGCTCAGAGGGACTAGCGGATAATGAGCAGTTCTTC	TRBD2	TRBJ2-1	TRBV4-2	NA
CASSLKWEPGLAKNIQYF	TGTGCCAGCAGCTTGAAGTGGGAGCCGGGATTGGCCAAAAACATTCAGTACTTC	NA	TRBJ2-4	TRBV5-5	NA
CASSLALLNTGELFF	TGTGCCAGCAGCTTAGCTTTGCTGAACACCGGGGAGCTGTTTTTT	NA	TRBJ2-2	TRBV7-9	NA
CASVGQVGDEKLFF	TGCGCCAGCGTGGGACAGGTGGGGGACGAAAAACTGTTTTTT	TRBD1	TRBJ1-4	TRBV4-1	once
CASSLSWRVYEQYF	TGTGCCAGCAGTTTATCTTGGAGGGTCTACGAGCAGTACTTC	NA	TRBJ2-7	TRBV28	NA
CASSAGTSLTQYF	TGTGCCAGCAGCGCCGGGACTTCCCTCACGCAGTACTTC	NA	TRBJ2-7	TRBV7-9	NA
CASSYPGAHEQYF	TGTGCCAGCAGTTACCCGGGAGCACACGAGCAGTACTTC	NA	TRBJ2-7	TRBV6-6	NA
CASSLLGQLSEQYF	TGTGCCAGTAGTCTCTTGGGACAGCTCAGCGAGCAGTACTTC	TRBD1	TRBJ2-7	TRBV19	few
CSAQRGEQYF	TGCAGTGCACAGAGAGGCGAGCAGTACTTC	NA	TRBJ2-7	TRBV20-1	once
CASSLGLAEGPQQYF	TGTGCCAGCAGCTTAGGGCTAGCGGAGGGCCCCCAGCAGTATTTT	TRBD2	TRBJ2-3	TRBV7-2	NA
CASSVSGTGANNEQFF	TGTGCCAGCAGCGTGTCTGGGACAGGGGCCAACAATGAGCAGTTCTTC	TRBD1	TRBJ2-1	TRBV9	once
CASSSFRGADYGYTF	TGTGCCAGCAGCTCATTTAGGGGCGCGGACTATGGCTACACCTTC	NA	TRBJ1-2	TRBV7-9	NA
CASSTTNGNTGELFF	TGCGCCAGCAGCACGACTAACGGGAACACCGGGGAGCTGTTTTTT	NA	TRBJ2-2	TRBV5-1	NA
CASSKTGVNEKLFF	TGCGCCAGCAGCAAAACAGGGGTGAATGAAAAACTGTTTTTT	TRBD1	TRBJ1-4	TRBV4-3	once
CASYGLNNEQFF	TGTGCCAGCTACGGCCTGAACAATGAGCAGTTCTTC	NA	TRBJ2-1	TRBV6-5	few
CASSLYGSGSSYNEQFF	TGTGCCAGCAGTTTATATGGTAGCGGGAGCTCCTACAATGAGCAGTTCTTC	TRBD2	TRBJ2-1	TRBV27	NA
CASSISGTATGELFF	TGTGCCAGTAGTATCTCCGGGACCGCAACCGGGGAGCTGTTTTTT	NA	TRBJ2-2	TRBV19	few
CASSLVGGLSSYEQYF	TGTGCCAGCAGCTTAGTTGGCGGGCTCAGCTCCTACGAGCAGTACTTC	NA	TRBJ2-7	TRBV7-2	NA
CASSLFGGFRSYNEQFF	TGTGCCAGCAGCCTTTTCGGGGGGTTTCGGTCCTACAATGAGCAGTTCTTC	TRBD2	TRBJ2-1	TRBV5-6	NA
CASSLASGGADTQYF	TGTGCTAGCAGCTTAGCTAGCGGGGGGGCGGATACGCAGTATTTT	TRBD2	TRBJ2-3	TRBV7-7	few
CASSLVLGSLPYVQYF	TGTGCCAGCAGCTTAGTGCTCGGCAGCTTACCCTACGTGCAGTACTTC	NA	TRBJ2-7	TRBV7-9	NA